Following are 25 T cell receptor beta chains from one sample sequenced in a study of blood T cell repertoires in COVID-19. The data were produced by immunoSEQ multiplex PCR, yet TCRdb's version contains in-frame clones alone and is incomplete. The sample carries 300,000 to 400,000 clones, roughly 90% recorded once. Sequencing was done on a sample of peripheral blood. These receptors all come from a woman aged 70-85 years with COVID-19, enrolled during active disease.

The chain is built from TRBV10-3 and TRBJ1-2, with 7 bases matching TRBD1. The CDR3 extends over 13 amino acids. Looked up from germline, CDR1 is ENHRY and CDR2 is SYGVKD. Trimming cost V 8 bases and J 3 bases; bases outside gene matches: 6. CDR3 coding DNA: TGTGCCATCTCGGACGACAGGGACTATGGCTACACCTTC. It encodes CAISDDRDYGYTF.

This clone was picked up one time. The chain is built from TRBV7-2 and TRBJ2-1; 10 nucleotides agree with TRBD2. V was pared by 9 bases and J by 7 bases, with 6 bases of the junction left unmatched. The CDR3 extends over 13 amino acids. Germline V gives CDR1 SGHTA, CDR2 FQGNSA. The CDR3 loop reads CASQRGGKNEQFF. In nucleotides, the CDR3 is TGTGCCAGTCAGCGGGGGGGCAAGAATGAGCAGTTCTTC.

This chain connects TRBV7-8 to TRBJ2-7; 8 bases map to TRBD2. The V segment lost 2 bases and the J segment 6 bases; nucleotides outside the gene matches: 6. Per germline, CDR1 SGHVS and CDR2 FQNEAQ. CDR3 length equals 14 residues. In DNA, the CDR3 is TGTGCCAGCAGCTTAATTCTAGCGGGCCTCGAGCAGTACTTC. Amino acid sequence: CASSLILAGLEQYF.

V and J are TRBV28 and TRBJ2-3, with 14 positions matching TRBD2. Per germline, CDR1 MDHEN and CDR2 SYDVKM. The CDR3 consists of 16 residues. The ends lost 6 bases at V and 5 bases at J; junction bases unmatched: 7. The CDR3 DNA follows: TGTGCCAGCAGCTACACGGGACTAGCGGGGGTAGATACGCAGTATTTT. Amino acid sequence: CASSYTGLAGVDTQYF.

V is TRBV19 and J is TRBJ2-3, with D perhaps TRBD2 (7 bases). This CDR3 has 16 amino acids. Germline values: CDR1 LNHDA, CDR2 SQIVND (reference sequence). Trimming stripped 6 bases from V and 2 bases from J, with 18 bases between. Written as DNA, the CDR3 is TGTGCCAGTAGAGGGGGGTTCAGCGGGGCCACAGATACGCAGTATTTT. It encodes CASRGGFSGATDTQYF. The whole variable domain, filled in from reference TRBV19 and TRBJ2-3, reads DGGITQSPKYLFRKEGQNVTLSCEQNLNHDAMYWYRQDPGQGLRLIYYSQIVNDFQKGDIAEGYSVSREKKESFPLTVTSAQKNPTAFYLCASRGGFSGATDTQYFGPGTRLTVL.

The CDR3 DNA is TGTGCCAGCAGCTCGGAGGACAGGTCCTCCTACGAGCAGTACTTC. Residues: CASSSEDRSSYEQYF. V usage is TRBV7-2 and J usage is TRBJ2-7; 7 nucleotides align to TRBD1. The J segment lost 0 bases and the V segment lost 4 bases, leaving 6 bases of the junction unmatched. This CDR3 has 15 amino acids. Looked up from germline, CDR1 is SGHTA and CDR2 is FQGNSA.

The V and J genes are TRBV11-2 and TRBJ1-4; D remains ambiguous. Trimming pared 5 bases from V and 6 bases from J, leaving 16 bases between. There are 15 residues in the CDR3. Germline values: CDR1 SGHAT, CDR2 FQNNGV. The CDR3: CASSPRGFRDEKLFF. The CDR3, as DNA: TGTGCCAGCAGCCCACGGGGTTTTAGGGATGAAAAACTGTTTTTT.

CDR3 sequence reads: CASSQGGFLNQPQHF. CDR3 coding DNA: TGTGCCAGCAGCCAAGGCGGGTTCCTCAATCAGCCCCAGCATTTT. The chain couples TRBV4-2 to TRBJ1-5; D unresolved. Trimming shortened V by 1 base and J by 3 bases, and 10 bases separated the two germline ends. The CDR3 runs 15 residues. Germline CDR1 LGHNA, CDR2 YNFKEQ.

V and J are TRBV28 and TRBJ2-7, with 7 bases matching TRBD1. Germline CDR1 and CDR2: MDHEN and SYDVKM. V dropped 7 bases and J dropped 2; count of bases not matched to a gene: 8. The CDR3 loop spans 14 amino acids. The CDR3 loop reads CASTPPDRAYEQYF. Written as DNA, the CDR3 is TGTGCCAGCACCCCCCCAGACAGGGCCTACGAGCAGTACTTC.

Only a few counts were recorded for this clone. In DNA, the CDR3 is TGTGCCAGCAGCTTGGACAGGGACACTGAAGCTTTCTTT. This translates into CASSLDRDTEAFF. The chain couples TRBV5-6 to TRBJ1-1; weak D call: TRBD1 (6 bases). V was clipped by 0 bases and J by 3 bases, with 6 bases between them. The CDR3 is 13 amino acids. Germline loops: CDR1 SGHDT, CDR2 YYEEEE. The full variable domain, in which reference TRBV5-6 and TRBJ1-1 provide the parts outside the CDR3, is DAGVTQSPTHLIKTRGQQVTLRCSPKSGHDTVSWYQQALGQGPQFIFQYYEEEERQRGNFPDRFSGHQFPNYSSELNVNALLLGDSALYLCASSLDRDTEAFFGQGTRLTVV.

The rearrangement joins TRBV7-3 to TRBJ2-1, with 12 bases that match TRBD2. This CDR3 comprises 15 residues. Per the germline V gene, CDR1 is SGHTA and CDR2 is FQGTGA. J gave up 5 bases and V 6 bases, and 5 bases lay outside the gene matches. CDR3 loop: CASRRTSGADNEQFF. The CDR3 bases are TGTGCCAGCAGGAGGACTAGCGGGGCTGACAATGAGCAGTTCTTC.

The V and J genes are TRBV29-1 and TRBJ2-5; 8 positions match TRBD1. The CDR3 runs to 18 residues. The germline V gene has CDR1 SQVTM and CDR2 ANQGSEA. V lost 3 bases, J lost 4 bases, and 19 bases stayed unmatched. The CDR3 reads CSVDGSLHKTGASETQYF. The CDR3 DNA follows: TGCAGCGTTGACGGAAGCCTCCACAAGACAGGGGCATCAGAGACCCAGTACTTC.

This chain joins TRBV30 and TRBJ2-3; D unresolved. The CDR3 runs to 11 residues. V lost 4 bases, J lost 14 bases, and 16 bases lay in between. Germline V gives CDR1 GTSNPN, CDR2 SVGIG (reference sequence). CDR3 region: CAWKSLGDMYF. CDR3 DNA: TGTGCCTGGAAGTCCCTAGGTGATATGTATTTT.

The chain uses TRBV19 and TRBJ2-1; 11 bases align to TRBD1. V trimming: 4 bases; J trimming: 8 bases; junction bases outside the gene matches: 4. There are 14 residues in the CDR3. Germline CDR1 and CDR2: LNHDA and SQIVND (reference sequence). The CDR3 here is CASSTWTGGDEQFF. In DNA, the CDR3 is TGTGCCAGTAGTACGTGGACAGGGGGCGATGAGCAGTTCTTC.

Here the CDR3 reads CASGHSTDTQYF. As DNA, the CDR3 is TGCGCCTCGGGACACAGCACAGATACGCAGTATTTT. V and J are TRBV10-1 and TRBJ2-3; a weak D match, TRBD1 (6 bases). Trimming stripped 11 bases from V and 0 bases from J, with 9 bases between. This CDR3 is built from 12 residues. Germline CDR1 is WNHNN and CDR2 is SYGVQD (reference sequence).

The chain couples TRBV19 to TRBJ1-5, with unresolved D. CDR3 length equals 14 residues. V lost 7 bases and J 3 bases, leaving 13 bases between the germline ends. The germline gives CDR1 LNHDA, CDR2 SQIVND (reference sequence). CDR3 sequence (DNA): TGTGCCAGTACCGCCAGTCTGATCAATCAGCCCCAGCATTTT. It specifies CASTASLINQPQHF.

CDR3 DNA: TGCGCCAGCAGTGAGACGGGACAGTTAAACTATGGCTACACCTTC. It yields the protein CASSETGQLNYGYTF. The gene calls are TRBV10-2 and TRBJ1-2; 7 bases line up with TRBD1. This CDR3 contains 15 residues. Germline trimming cut 2 bases from V and 2 bases from J; bases unmatched to any gene: 5. Per the germline V gene, CDR1 is WSHSY and CDR2 is SAAADI.

The CDR3: CASSQDGLLRAKNIQYF. The CDR3 region has the DNA TGCGCCAGCAGCCAAGATGGGCTGTTGCGAGCCAAAAACATTCAGTACTTC. The chain employs TRBV4-1 and TRBJ2-4; D is unclear. Between the trimmed V and J ends, which lost 0 bases and 0 bases, there was a span of 12 bases. This CDR3 comprises 17 residues. Germline V CDR1 and CDR2: MGHRA, YSYEKL.

The chain combines TRBV15 with TRBJ1-1; 8 nucleotides line up with TRBD1. With 0 bases clipped from V and 7 bases from J, the junction kept 4 bases outside the gene matches. CDR3 length equals 14 residues. Germline V CDR1 and CDR2: LNHNV, YYDKDF (reference sequence). CDR3 nucleotides: TGTGCCACCAGCAGAGAAGACAGGGGACGTGAAGCTTTCTTT. As protein: CATSREDRGREAFF.

CDR3 nucleotide sequence: TGTGCCAGCAGTTACCCCCCGGGACAGCTAAATTCACCCCTCCACTTT. Its protein is CASSYPPGQLNSPLHF. The chain has TRBV6-6 and TRBJ1-6; 7 nucleotides align to TRBD1. J was trimmed by 7 bases and V by 2 bases; bases with no gene match: 8. The CDR3 sequence is 16 residues long. Germline V gives CDR1 MNHNY, CDR2 SVGAGI (reference sequence).

CDR3 DNA sequence: TGTGCCAGCAGCCCCGGACAGTCCCAGCCCCAGCATTTT. As protein: CASSPGQSQPQHF. The chain recombines TRBV7-8 with TRBJ1-5, with a tentative D call TRBD1 (6 bases). CDR1 is SGHVS, CDR2 FQNEAQ, per germline. V lost 5 bases, J lost 7 bases, and 12 bases lay in between. CDR3 length: 13 amino acids.

The gene calls are TRBV7-2 and TRBJ2-1, with 9 bases lining up with TRBD1. CDR1 SGHTA and CDR2 FQGNSA come from the germline V gene. V shed 5 bases, J shed 8 bases, and the junction held 4 bases outside the gene matches. This CDR3 contains 13 residues. The CDR3 DNA sequence: TGTGCCAGCAGCCCGGACAGGGGCGATGAGCAGTTCTTC. Amino acid sequence: CASSPDRGDEQFF.

This clone was picked up one time. The chain joins TRBV19 to TRBJ1-4; 8 bases fit TRBD1. The CDR3 consists of 14 residues. The ends lost 8 bases at V and 4 bases at J; junction bases unmatched: 6. From germline, CDR1 is LNHDA and CDR2 SQIVND (reference sequence). The chain's CDR3 is CASGGTGLNEKLFF. The CDR3, as DNA: TGTGCCAGTGGCGGGACAGGCCTTAATGAAAAACTGTTTTTT.

J is TRBJ2-7 and V is TRBV4-3, with D possibly matching TRBD2 (5 bases). V lost 1 base and J lost 4, with 14 bases in between. This CDR3 has 15 residues. In germline, CDR1 is LGHNA, CDR2 YSLEER. The chain's CDR3 is CASSQADGVGYEQYF. Written as DNA, the CDR3 is TGCGCCAGCAGCCAAGCGGACGGGGTTGGGTACGAGCAGTACTTC.

V and J are TRBV27 and TRBJ1-1; weak D call: TRBD1 (6 bases). Germline CDR1 is MNHEY and CDR2 is SMNVEV (reference sequence). V shed 5 bases and J shed 4 bases, with 14 bases lying between them. The CDR3 totals 14 residues. CDR3 DNA sequence: TGTGCCAGCAGTCAGGGGACCTCGCTCACTGAAGCTTTCTTT. It yields the protein CASSQGTSLTEAFF.